Included here is one TCR beta chain sequence, with context. Its target is unknown. These data come from a study of human T cells and chemical hapten exposure. Study context: Each patient's scalp received weekly diphenylcyclopropenone throughout the approximately 25-week study. Whole-study findings and limits: Alopecia in all donors means immunity may differ from healthy individuals. PT1 expanded TCR numbers rose with patch test score.

The time point denotes: patch test 2, 6 weeks after DPC sensitization. Treatment: therapeutic diphenylcyclopropenone sensitization with weekly scalp DPC. It was from unfractionated whole blood that total RNA was extracted. TCRdb ran MiXCR on the RACE reads and lists one entry per CDR3 protein. Of a few hundred thousand distinct CDR3 sequences in the sample, about 6% were seen once. There are 11 residues in the CDR3. Germline CDR1 reads DFQATT; CDR2 reads SNEGSKA (reference sequence). V dropped 3 bases and J dropped 8 bases, with 8 bases sitting between them. The chain couples TRBV20-1 to TRBJ2-1; maybe TRBD2 (6 bases). The source was whole blood, collected in connection with sensitization to the hapten diphenylcyclopropenone (DPC). This clonotype was sampled from a woman aged 18-35 years with alopecia areata. Some clones in this sample may be carry-over from other donors' samples. CDR3 DNA: TGCAGTGCTAGGAGGAGGGATGAGCAGTTCTTC. It is translated as CSARRRDEQFF.